These 20 T cell receptor beta chains were sequenced from one sample in a study of cytomegalovirus exposure and HLA in healthy donors. The primer mix had 60 Vbeta and 13 Jbeta primers. Repertoires were generated with immunoSEQ multiplex PCR, while TCRdb's copy carries only in-frame clones and drops some. The table shows about 300,000 clones, with roughly 90% occurring only once. The sequenced sample consisted of PBMCs. These receptors were obtained from a man between 35 and 55 years old in good health and CMV-seropositive.

This chain uses TRBV25-1 with TRBJ2-5, with TRBD1 identical over 8 bases. The CDR3 spans 13 residues. J was trimmed by 1 base and V by 6 bases; bases with no gene match: 1. In germline, CDR1 is MGHDK, CDR2 SYGVNS. The CDR3, as DNA: TGTGCCAGCAGCACAGGGGGCCAAGAGACCCAGTACTTC. This encodes CASSTGGQETQYF. Full variable domain (outside the CDR3, taken from reference TRBV25-1 and TRBJ2-5): EADIYQTPRYLVIGTGKKITLECSQTMGHDKMYWYQQDPGMELHLIHYSYGVNSTEKGDLSSESTVSRIRTEHFPLTLESARPSHTSQYLCASSTGGQETQYFGPGTRLLVL.

The chain links TRBV7-9 to TRBJ1-6; no firm D call. Looked up from germline, CDR1 is SEHNR and CDR2 is FQNEAQ (reference sequence). CDR3 length: 13 amino acids. The germline V and J ends were trimmed by 4 bases and 5 bases, with 6 bases remaining between them. CDR3 DNA: TGTGCCAGCAGCTGGAGGGATAATTCACCCCTCCACTTT. Translating gives CASSWRDNSPLHF.

V and J are TRBV7-9 and TRBJ1-5; TRBD1 aligns across 7 bases. Germline loops: CDR1 SEHNR, CDR2 FQNEAQ (reference sequence). V lost 1 base and J lost 3; bases outside the gene matches: 3. The CDR3 runs to 15 residues. This chain's CDR3 is CASSLGQGHNQPQHF. The CDR3 DNA is TGTGCCAGCAGCTTAGGACAGGGCCACAATCAGCCCCAGCATTTT.

The rearrangement joins TRBV6-1 to TRBJ1-4; maybe TRBD1 (5 bases). The V and J ends lost 6 bases and 3 bases respectively, with 11 bases between them. The CDR3 is 14 amino acids. CDR1 MNHNS and CDR2 SASEGT come from the germline V gene. Here the CDR3 DNA reads TGTGCCAGCAGAGAGTCAGGGCCTAATGAAAAACTGTTTTTT. It translates to CASRESGPNEKLFF.

A word on this clone: The junction differs from germline at one of its ends, possibly a read error. The rearrangement joins TRBV7-7 to TRBJ2-1; 10 positions agree with TRBD1. Germline V gene lookup returns CDR1 SSHAT and CDR2 FNYEAQ (reference sequence). The CDR3 sequence is 16 residues long. The CDR3 here is CASSLATGGTYNEQFF. CDR3 DNA sequence: TGTGCTAGCAGCTTAGCGACAGGGGGCACCTACAATGAGCAGTTCTTC.

This clone was counted between two and nine times. The genes are TRBV5-6 and TRBJ2-2; possible D gene TRBD1, 6 bases. In germline, CDR1 is SGHDT, CDR2 YYEEEE. Trimming stripped 5 bases from V and 4 bases from J, with 15 bases between. The CDR3 runs 15 residues. This CDR3 is CASRRRDTATGELFF. In nucleotides, the CDR3 is TGTGCCAGCAGACGCCGGGACACAGCCACCGGGGAGCTGTTTTTT.

The CDR3 DNA follows: TGTGCCAGCAGCCAAACGGAGGGGTACTATGGCTACACCTTC. Translated: CASSQTEGYYGYTF. The chain couples TRBV7-9 to TRBJ1-2, with a possible D match to TRBD1 (5 bases). The CDR3 sequence is 14 residues long. From germline, CDR1 is SEHNR and CDR2 FQNEAQ (reference sequence). V gave up 5 bases and J gave up 3 bases, with 13 bases separating them.

The J gene is TRBJ2-5, the V gene TRBV7-6; D is unresolved. V lost 4 bases and J 5 bases, leaving 11 bases between the germline ends. This CDR3 has 13 residues. Germline values: CDR1 SGHVS, CDR2 FNYEAQ. DNA of the CDR3: TGTGCCAGCAGCTCCGCTAGTAAGGAGACCCAGTACTTC. This sequence encodes CASSSASKETQYF.

The chain links TRBV25-1 to TRBJ2-7; D gene ambiguous. This CDR3 has 14 amino acids. The V and J ends lost 8 bases and 0 bases respectively, with 14 bases between them. Germline assignment: CDR1 MGHDK and CDR2 SYGVNS. The CDR3 coding sequence is TGTGCCAGCGCCCGCGGCAGCCACTCCTACGAGCAGTACTTC. Translating gives CASARGSHSYEQYF.

This clone was detected only once. The chain couples TRBV5-1 to TRBJ1-4, with TRBD1 matching over 7 bases. CDR1 is SGHRS and CDR2 is YFSETQ in the germline V gene. V dropped 5 bases and J dropped 7; count of bases not matched to a gene: 11. CDR3 length equals 15 residues. CDR3 DNA sequence: TGCGCCAGCAGGCCAGGGGGGCTCCAGGGTGAAAAACTGTTTTTT. Translating gives CASRPGGLQGEKLFF.

The CDR3 DNA is TGTGCCAGCAGCTTTCGCCAGACTAGCGGGCTCATGATCAATTACGAGCAGTACTTC. Protein sequence: CASSFRQTSGLMINYEQYF. The chain links TRBV7-2 to TRBJ2-7, with 10 bases identical to TRBD2. V shed 3 bases and J 4 bases; nucleotides not matched to a gene: 18. The CDR3 covers 19 residues. Germline V gene data show CDR1 as SGHTA and CDR2 as FQGNSA.

This clone was seen a handful of times. This rearrangement joins TRBV30 to TRBJ1-1; weak D call: TRBD1 (5 bases). V lost 7 bases and J lost 1, with 13 bases in between. The CDR3 sequence is 13 residues long. Germline V lookup: CDR1 GTSNPN, CDR2 SVGIG (reference sequence). The CDR3 is CASAIQGNTEAFF. The CDR3 coding sequence is TGTGCCTCAGCGATCCAGGGGAACACTGAAGCTTTCTTT.

This clone has only one observation. The CDR3 region is CSVAAGEVYDTGELFF. In nucleotides, the CDR3 is TGCAGCGTTGCTGCGGGGGAAGTTTATGACACCGGGGAGCTGTTTTTT. J is TRBJ2-2 and V is TRBV29-1; 7 positions agree with TRBD2. Unmatched junction bases numbered 11, after V lost 4 bases and J lost 3 bases. This CDR3 has 16 residues. Germline V gene sequence: CDR1 SQVTM, CDR2 ANQGSEA.

This sequence joins TRBV11-3 and TRBJ2-2, with D unclear. The CDR3 sequence is 13 residues long. The V and J ends lost 7 bases and 4 bases respectively, with 10 bases between them. From germline, CDR1 is SGHNT and CDR2 YENEEA. For the CDR3, the DNA is TGTGCCAGCAAAAGCGCCGCCACCGGGGAGCTGTTTTTT. Translating it yields CASKSAATGELFF. Combining the CDR3 with reference TRBV11-3 and TRBJ2-2 gives the whole variable domain EAGVVQSPRYKIIEKKQPVAFWCNPISGHNTLYWYLQNLGQGPELLIRYENEEAVDDSQLPKDRFSAERLKGVDSTLKIQPAELGDSAVYLCASKSAATGELFFGEGSRLTVL.

This clone was seen only once. J is TRBJ2-7 and V is TRBV5-1; 10 bases map to TRBD2. Per germline, CDR1 SGHRS and CDR2 YFSETQ. J was trimmed by 2 bases and V by 4 bases; bases with no gene match: 6. The length of the CDR3 is 15 residues. The CDR3, as DNA: TGCGCCAGCAGCGAGGGACTAGCGTGGGCCTACGAGCAGTACTTC. This sequence encodes CASSEGLAWAYEQYF.

The chain has TRBV5-1 and TRBJ2-2; a weak D match, TRBD2 (6 bases). V was pared by 2 bases and J by 5 bases, with 13 bases between. This CDR3 is built from 15 residues. Germline V gives CDR1 SGHRS, CDR2 YFSETQ. DNA of the CDR3: TGCGCCAGCAGCTTCCGGGACTTGGGGACCGGGGAGCTGTTTTTT. Translating gives CASSFRDLGTGELFF.

The V and J genes are TRBV4-1 and TRBJ1-2; D gene unclear. The length of the CDR3 is 13 residues. V shed 0 bases and J shed 5 bases, with 7 bases lying between them. Germline loops: CDR1 MGHRA, CDR2 YSYEKL. CDR3 in DNA: TGCGCCAGCAGCCAAGATCTCGAGTATGGCTACACCTTC. This translates into CASSQDLEYGYTF.

V and J are TRBV18 and TRBJ1-5, with TRBD1 matching 9 bases. The V gene end was trimmed by 2 bases and the J gene end by 4 bases; junction bases not matched to a gene: 3. The CDR3 has 15 residues. Germline values: CDR1 KGHSH, CDR2 LQKENI. The DNA of the CDR3 is TGTGCCAGCTCACCAGGGACAGGGCAAAATCAGCCCCAGCATTTT. Amino acids: CASSPGTGQNQPQHF.

Details on this clone: Additional DNA sequences in this sample encode the identical CDR3. CDR3 DNA: TGTGCCAGCAGTTTATCGCGGGGGAGCAATCAGCCCCAGCATTTT. Translation gives CASSLSRGSNQPQHF. This chain links TRBV27 with TRBJ1-5, with D perhaps matching TRBD1 (5 bases). Trimming stripped 0 bases from V and 1 base from J, with 7 bases between. The germline gives CDR1 MNHEY, CDR2 SMNVEV (reference sequence). This CDR3 has 15 residues.

This rearrangement joins TRBV6-6 to TRBJ2-7, with TRBD2 identical over 11 bases. This CDR3 is built from 15 residues. V was pared by 2 bases and J by 5 bases, with 5 bases of the junction left unmatched. Germline V lookup: CDR1 MNHNY, CDR2 SVGAGI (reference sequence). CDR3 DNA: TGTGCCAGCAGTTACGCCACTAGCGGGAGACACGAGCAGTACTTC. This gives the protein CASSYATSGRHEQYF.